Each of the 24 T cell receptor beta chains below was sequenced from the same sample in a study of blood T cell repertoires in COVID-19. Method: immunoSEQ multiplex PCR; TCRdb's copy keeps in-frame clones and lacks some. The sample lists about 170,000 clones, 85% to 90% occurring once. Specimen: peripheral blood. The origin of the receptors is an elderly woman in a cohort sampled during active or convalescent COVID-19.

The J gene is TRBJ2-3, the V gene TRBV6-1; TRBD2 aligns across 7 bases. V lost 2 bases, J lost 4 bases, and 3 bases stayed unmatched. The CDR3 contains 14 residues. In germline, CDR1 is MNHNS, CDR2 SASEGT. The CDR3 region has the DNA TGTGCCAGCAGTGAACTCCGGGGGGCAGATACGCAGTATTTT. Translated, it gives CASSELRGADTQYF.

CDR3 region: CASSGTSGTDFRFSYEQYV. The CDR3, as DNA: TGCGCCAGCAGTGGGACTAGCGGAACCGACTTTAGATTCTCCTACGAGCAGTACGTC. J is TRBJ2-7 and V is TRBV10-2, with 10 positions matching TRBD2. The CDR3 sequence is 19 residues long. The V segment lost 4 bases and the J segment 0 bases; nucleotides outside the gene matches: 15. Per the germline V gene, CDR1 is WSHSY and CDR2 is SAAADI.

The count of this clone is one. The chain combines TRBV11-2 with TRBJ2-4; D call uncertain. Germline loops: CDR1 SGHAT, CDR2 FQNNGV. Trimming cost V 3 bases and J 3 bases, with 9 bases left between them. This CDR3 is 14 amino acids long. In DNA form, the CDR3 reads TGTGCCAGCAGCTTCAGTGATGACAAAAACATTCAGTACTTC. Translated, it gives CASSFSDDKNIQYF.

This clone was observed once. CDR3 DNA: TGTGCCAGCAGCTCCCTCGACAGGCTGGGTGGCTACACCTTC. Translated: CASSSLDRLGGYTF. The chain is built from TRBV7-2 and TRBJ1-2; D may be TRBD1 (6 bases). V was shortened by 4 bases and J by 7 bases, with 16 bases between the two germline ends. Germline V gene data show CDR1 as SGHTA and CDR2 as FQGNSA. This CDR3 has 14 amino acids.

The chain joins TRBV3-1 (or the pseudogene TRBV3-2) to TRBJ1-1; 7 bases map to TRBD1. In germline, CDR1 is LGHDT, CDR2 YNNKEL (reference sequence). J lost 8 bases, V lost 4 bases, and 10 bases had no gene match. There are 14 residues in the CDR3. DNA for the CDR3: TGTGCCAGCAGCCCCCGGGACAGTGGGAAAGAAGCTTTCTTT. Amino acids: CASSPRDSGKEAFF.

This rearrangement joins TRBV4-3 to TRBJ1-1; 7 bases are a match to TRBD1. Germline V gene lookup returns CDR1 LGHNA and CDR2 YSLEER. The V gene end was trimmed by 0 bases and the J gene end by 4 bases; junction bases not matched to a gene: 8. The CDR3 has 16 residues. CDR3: CASSQEMVRGRTEAFF. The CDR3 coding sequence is TGCGCCAGCAGCCAAGAAATGGTGAGGGGGCGCACTGAAGCTTTCTTT.

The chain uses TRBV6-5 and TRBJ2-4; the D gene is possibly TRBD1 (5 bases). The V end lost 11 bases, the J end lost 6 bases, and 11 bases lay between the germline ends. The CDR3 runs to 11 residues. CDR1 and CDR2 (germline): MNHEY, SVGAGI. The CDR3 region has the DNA TGTGCCGGGAACAGGCCAAACATTCAGTACTTC. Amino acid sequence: CAGNRPNIQYF.

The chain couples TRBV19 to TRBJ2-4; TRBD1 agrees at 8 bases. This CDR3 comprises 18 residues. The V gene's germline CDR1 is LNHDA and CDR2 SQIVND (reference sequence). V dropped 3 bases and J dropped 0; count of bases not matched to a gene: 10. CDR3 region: CASSIDRGLTLAKNIQYF. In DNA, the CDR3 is TGTGCCAGTAGTATCGACAGGGGCCTTACCCTAGCCAAAAACATTCAGTACTTC. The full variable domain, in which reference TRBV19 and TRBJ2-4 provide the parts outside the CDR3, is DGGITQSPKYLFRKEGQNVTLSCEQNLNHDAMYWYRQDPGQGLRLIYYSQIVNDFQKGDIAEGYSVSREKKESFPLTVTSAQKNPTAFYLCASSIDRGLTLAKNIQYFGAGTRLSVL.

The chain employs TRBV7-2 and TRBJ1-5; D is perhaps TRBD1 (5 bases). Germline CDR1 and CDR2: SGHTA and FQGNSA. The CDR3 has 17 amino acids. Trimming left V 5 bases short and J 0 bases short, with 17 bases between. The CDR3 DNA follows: TGTGCCAGCAGCAAAAACCCGACAGTTTATAGCAATCAGCCCCAGCATTTT. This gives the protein CASSKNPTVYSNQPQHF.

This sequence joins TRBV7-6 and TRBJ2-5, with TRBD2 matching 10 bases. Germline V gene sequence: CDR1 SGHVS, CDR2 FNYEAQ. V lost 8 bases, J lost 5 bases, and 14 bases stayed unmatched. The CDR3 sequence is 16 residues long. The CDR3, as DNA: TGTGCCAGCGGTTACTCAAGCGGGGGGGTTTGGGAGACCCAGTACTTC. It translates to CASGYSSGGVWETQYF.

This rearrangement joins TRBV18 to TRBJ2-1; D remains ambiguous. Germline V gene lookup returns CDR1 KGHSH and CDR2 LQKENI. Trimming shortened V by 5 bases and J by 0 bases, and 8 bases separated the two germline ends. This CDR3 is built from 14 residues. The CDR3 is CASSGQTSYNEQFF. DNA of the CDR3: TGTGCCAGCTCAGGGCAGACCTCCTACAATGAGCAGTTCTTC.

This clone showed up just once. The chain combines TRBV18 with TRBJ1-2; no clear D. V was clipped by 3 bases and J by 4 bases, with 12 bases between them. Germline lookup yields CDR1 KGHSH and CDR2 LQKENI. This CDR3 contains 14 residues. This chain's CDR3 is CASSPWRAAYGYTF. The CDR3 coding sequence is TGTGCCAGCTCACCGTGGAGGGCGGCCTATGGCTACACCTTC.

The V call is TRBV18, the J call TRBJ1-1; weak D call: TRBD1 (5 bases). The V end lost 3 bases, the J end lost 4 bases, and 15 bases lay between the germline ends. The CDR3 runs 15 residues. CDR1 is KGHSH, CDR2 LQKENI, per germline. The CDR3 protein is CASSPFSGGSTEAFF. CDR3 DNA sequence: TGTGCCAGCTCACCCTTCTCGGGGGGATCCACTGAAGCTTTCTTT.

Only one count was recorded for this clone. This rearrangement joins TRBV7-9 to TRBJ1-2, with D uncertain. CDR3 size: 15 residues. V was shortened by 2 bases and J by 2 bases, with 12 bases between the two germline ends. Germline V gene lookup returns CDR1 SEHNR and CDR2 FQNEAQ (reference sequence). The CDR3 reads CASSLWQVTNYGYTF. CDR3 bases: TGTGCCAGCAGCTTATGGCAGGTGACGAACTATGGCTACACCTTC.

Here the CDR3 DNA reads TGTGCCAGCAGCTCCCGCGGTGACGGGGGGAATGAGCAGTTCTTC. Translating it yields CASSSRGDGGNEQFF. The chain links TRBV13 to TRBJ2-1, with 7 bases lining up with TRBD2. Germline trimming cut 4 bases from V and 7 bases from J; bases unmatched to any gene: 10. The CDR3 is 15 residues long. CDR1 is PRHDT, CDR2 FYEKMQ, per germline (reference sequence).

DNA of the CDR3: TGTGCCAGCTCACCCCTTGGACAGGAGGTCGTCTATGGCTACACCTTC. Its protein product is CASSPLGQEVVYGYTF. The V call is TRBV18, the J call TRBJ1-2; TRBD1 agrees at 7 bases. After removal of 3 bases from V and 4 bases from J, the junction contained 11 bases not matched to a gene. Germline CDR1 is KGHSH and CDR2 is LQKENI. The CDR3 has 16 residues.

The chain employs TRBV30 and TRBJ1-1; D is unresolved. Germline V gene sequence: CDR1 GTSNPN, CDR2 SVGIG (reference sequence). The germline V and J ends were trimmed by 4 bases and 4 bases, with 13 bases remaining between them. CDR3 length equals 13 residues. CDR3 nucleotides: TGTGCCTGGACCGACGGCCGGGGCACTGAAGCTTTCTTT. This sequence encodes CAWTDGRGTEAFF.

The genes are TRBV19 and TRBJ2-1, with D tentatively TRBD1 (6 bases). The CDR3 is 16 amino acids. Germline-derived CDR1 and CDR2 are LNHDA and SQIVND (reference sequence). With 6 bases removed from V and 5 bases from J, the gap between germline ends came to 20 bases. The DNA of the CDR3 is TGTGCCAGTAGAGGACAGTTGGGGCAGACCAACAATGAGCAGTTCTTC. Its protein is CASRGQLGQTNNEQFF. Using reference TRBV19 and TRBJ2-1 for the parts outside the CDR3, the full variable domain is DGGITQSPKYLFRKEGQNVTLSCEQNLNHDAMYWYRQDPGQGLRLIYYSQIVNDFQKGDIAEGYSVSREKKESFPLTVTSAQKNPTAFYLCASRGQLGQTNNEQFFGPGTRLTVL.

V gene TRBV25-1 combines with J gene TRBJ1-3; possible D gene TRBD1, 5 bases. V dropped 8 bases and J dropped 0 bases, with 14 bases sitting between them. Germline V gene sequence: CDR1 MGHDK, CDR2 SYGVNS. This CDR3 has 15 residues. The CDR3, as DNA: TGTGCCAGCCACGCCCAGGGCTACTCTGGAAACACCATATATTTT. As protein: CASHAQGYSGNTIYF.

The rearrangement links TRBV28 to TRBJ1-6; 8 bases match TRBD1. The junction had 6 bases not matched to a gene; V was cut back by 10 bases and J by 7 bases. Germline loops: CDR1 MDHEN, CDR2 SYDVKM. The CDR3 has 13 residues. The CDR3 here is CAIQGQGNSPLHF. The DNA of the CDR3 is TGTGCCATTCAAGGACAGGGAAATTCACCCCTCCACTTT.

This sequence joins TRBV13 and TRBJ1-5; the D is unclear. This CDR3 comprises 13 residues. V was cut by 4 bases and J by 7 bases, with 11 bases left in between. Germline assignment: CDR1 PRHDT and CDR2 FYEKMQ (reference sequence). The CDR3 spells CASSSDQRQPQHF. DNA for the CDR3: TGTGCCAGCAGCTCCGACCAGAGGCAGCCCCAGCATTTT.

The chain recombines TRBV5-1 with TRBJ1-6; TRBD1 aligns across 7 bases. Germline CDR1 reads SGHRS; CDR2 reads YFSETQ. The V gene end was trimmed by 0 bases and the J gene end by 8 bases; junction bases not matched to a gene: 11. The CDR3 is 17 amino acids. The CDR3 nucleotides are TGCGCCAGCAGCTTGGCCTGGGCAGGGGGTAGTGATTCACCCCTCCACTTT. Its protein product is CASSLAWAGGSDSPLHF.

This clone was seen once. This CDR3 reads CASTSRRDGEKLFF. The DNA of the CDR3 is TGTGCCAGCACTAGTAGACGGGATGGGGAAAAACTGTTTTTT. This chain links TRBV7-2 with TRBJ1-4; no reliable D call. Germline-derived CDR1 and CDR2 are SGHTA and FQGNSA. Trimming took off 7 bases at V and 8 bases at J, with 17 bases between the two ends. The CDR3 consists of 14 residues.

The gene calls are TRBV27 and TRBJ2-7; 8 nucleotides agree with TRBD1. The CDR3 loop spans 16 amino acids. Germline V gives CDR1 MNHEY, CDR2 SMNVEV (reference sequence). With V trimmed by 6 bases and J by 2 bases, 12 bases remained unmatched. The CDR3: CASSDDRTGSAYEQYF. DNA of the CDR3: TGTGCCAGCAGCGACGACCGGACAGGGAGTGCCTACGAGCAGTACTTC.